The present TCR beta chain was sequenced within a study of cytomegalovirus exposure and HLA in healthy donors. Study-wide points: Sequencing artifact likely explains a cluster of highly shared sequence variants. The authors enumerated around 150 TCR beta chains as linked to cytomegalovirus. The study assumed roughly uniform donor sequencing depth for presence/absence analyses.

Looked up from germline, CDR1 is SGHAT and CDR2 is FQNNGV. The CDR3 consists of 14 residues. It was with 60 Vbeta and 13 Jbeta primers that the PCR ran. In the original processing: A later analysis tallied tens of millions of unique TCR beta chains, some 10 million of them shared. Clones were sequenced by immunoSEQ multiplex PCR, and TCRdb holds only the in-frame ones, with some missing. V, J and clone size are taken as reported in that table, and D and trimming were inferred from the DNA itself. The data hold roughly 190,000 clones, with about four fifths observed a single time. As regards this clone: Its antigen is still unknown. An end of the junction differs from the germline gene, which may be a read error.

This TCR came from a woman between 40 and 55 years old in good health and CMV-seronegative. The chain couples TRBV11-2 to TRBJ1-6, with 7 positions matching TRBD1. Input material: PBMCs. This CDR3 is CASSLTGYISPLHF. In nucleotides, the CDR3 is TGTGCCAGCAGCCTGACAGGGTATATTTCACCCCTCCACTTT.